The following is a TCR beta chain sequence with its context. Using immunoSEQ multiplex PCR, the repertoire was profiled, and TCRdb retains in-frame clones only, with some absent. The sample lists around 36,000 clones, around nine tenths occurring once. The CDR3 extends over 15 amino acids. The V and J ends lost 6 bases and 5 bases, in that order; junction bases with no gene match: 10. Germline CDR1 SGHRS, CDR2 YFSETQ. This entry belongs to a study of T cell changes during pregnancy in multiple sclerosis. The chain is built from TRBV5-1 and TRBJ2-3; 9 bases match TRBD1. This receptor was obtained from a female donor with multiple sclerosis, enrolled in a pregnancy study. The source material was peripheral blood, sampled before pregnancy. CDR3 coding DNA: TGCGCCAGCATGCCCGGGACAGGGTCAGGAGATACGCAGTATTTT. This gives the protein CASMPGTGSGDTQYF.